A single sample is the source of the 28 T cell receptor beta chains below, sequenced in a study of OX40 agonist ivuxolimab in advanced cancers. The assay was immunoSEQ multiplex PCR, and TCRdb's table has in-frame clones only and misses some. The data show under 30,000 clones, 85% seen once. Sample: CD4+ or CD8+ T cells sorted from blood, taken in a trial of the OX40 agonist ivuxolimab. The source of these receptors is an adult with an advanced solid tumor such as melanoma, head and neck, liver or kidney cancer.

The rearrangement uses TRBV10-3 and TRBJ2-3, with a possible D match to TRBD1 (6 bases). The V end was cut by 0 bases, the J end by 6 bases, with 10 bases between. Germline V gene sequence: CDR1 ENHRY, CDR2 SYGVKD. CDR3 size: 14 residues. The CDR3 bases are TGTGCCATCAGTGAGTCCTTTCAGGGGGATACGCAGTATTTT. This sequence encodes CAISESFQGDTQYF.

V and J are TRBV30 and TRBJ1-6; TRBD1 might be the D (5 bases). Deletions cut 4 bases from V and 6 bases from J, with 16 bases between. Germline CDR1 reads GTSNPN; CDR2 reads SVGIG (reference sequence). This CDR3 spans 15 amino acids. This CDR3 is CAWTSPGRTNSPLHF. In nucleotides, the CDR3 is TGTGCCTGGACGTCGCCGGGACGGACTAATTCACCCCTCCACTTT.

This clone was found a few times. The V gene is TRBV18, the J gene TRBJ2-4; D not certain. Germline-derived CDR1 and CDR2 are KGHSH and LQKENI. The CDR3 loop spans 16 amino acids. Trimming stripped 6 bases from V and 1 base from J, with 16 bases between. The CDR3 sequence is CASSFPSGAAKNIQYF. The CDR3 region has the DNA TGTGCCAGCTCCTTCCCCTCGGGCGCGGCCAAAAACATTCAGTACTTC.

This clone was observed a few times. The chain is built from TRBV2 and TRBJ2-7; the match to TRBD2 covers 11 bases. CDR3 length: 15 amino acids. Trimming at V came to 4 bases and at J to 1 base, leaving 3 bases not matched to a gene. Germline-derived CDR1 and CDR2 are SNHLY and FYNNEI. Written as DNA, the CDR3 is TGTGCCAGCAGTGCGGGACTAGCGGAATCCTACGAGCAGTACTTC. Translating it yields CASSAGLAESYEQYF.

The chain has TRBV27 and TRBJ2-7, with D hard to call. The V end was cut by 2 bases, the J end by 7 bases, with 12 bases between. This CDR3 region has 13 residues. In germline, CDR1 is MNHEY, CDR2 SMNVEV (reference sequence). The CDR3 reads CASSLTTMGEQYF. CDR3 DNA: TGTGCCAGCAGTTTAACGACCATGGGGGAGCAGTACTTC.

The chain is built from TRBV10-3 and TRBJ1-5, with 7 bases that match TRBD1. Per germline, CDR1 ENHRY and CDR2 SYGVKD. This CDR3 contains 16 residues. After removal of 2 bases from V and 3 bases from J, the junction contained 7 bases not matched to a gene. CDR3 sequence: CAISEGTGQSNQPQHF. The CDR3 DNA reads as TGTGCCATCAGTGAGGGGACGGGACAGTCCAATCAGCCCCAGCATTTT.

This rearrangement joins TRBV29-1 to TRBJ2-3; the D is unclear. Trimming cost V 0 bases and J 1 base, with 8 bases left between them. The CDR3 has 14 residues. Germline assignment: CDR1 SQVTM and CDR2 ANQGSEA. In DNA, the CDR3 is TGCAGCGTTGAAGATCCAGGTGGCACAGATACGCAGTATTTT. This translates into CSVEDPGGTDTQYF.

The sample holds one count of this clone. The V call is TRBV19, the J call TRBJ2-1; D is perhaps TRBD2 (6 bases). This CDR3 region has 14 residues. V was cut by 6 bases and J by 9 bases, with 18 bases left in between. Germline CDR1 is LNHDA and CDR2 is SQIVND (reference sequence). CDR3 protein: CASSDTSNRGEQFF. The CDR3 DNA follows: TGTGCCAGTAGCGACACTAGCAATCGGGGTGAGCAGTTCTTC.

The gene calls are TRBV9 and TRBJ1-4, with TRBD1 as a possible D gene (5 bases). The germline V gene has CDR1 SGDLS and CDR2 YYNGEE. This CDR3 is 15 amino acids long. V gave up 0 bases and J gave up 1 base, with 7 bases separating them. In DNA, the CDR3 is TGTGCCAGCAGCGTAGCTGGGGGAACTAATGAAAAACTGTTTTTT. Protein product: CASSVAGGTNEKLFF.

The V call is TRBV6-5, the J call TRBJ1-1, with TRBD1 matching over 7 bases. Germline V gene data show CDR1 as MNHEY and CDR2 as SVGAGI. The ends lost 0 bases at V and 3 bases at J; junction bases unmatched: 1. The CDR3 length is 14 residues. Here the CDR3 DNA reads TGTGCCAGCAGTTACTCGACAGGGTACACTGAAGCTTTCTTT. This codes for CASSYSTGYTEAFF.

The gene calls are TRBV27 and TRBJ1-4, with D possibly TRBD1 on 6 matching bases. This CDR3 region has 16 residues. Per germline, CDR1 MNHEY and CDR2 SMNVEV (reference sequence). Trimming stripped 6 bases from V and 2 bases from J, with 16 bases between. The CDR3 nucleotides read TGTGCCAGCAGACAAAACCTACAGGGTACTAATGAAAAACTGTTTTTT. The encoded protein is CASRQNLQGTNEKLFF.

This rearrangement joins TRBV7-6 to TRBJ2-1; 12 nucleotides agree with TRBD2. The CDR3 covers 16 residues. Germline values: CDR1 SGHVS, CDR2 FNYEAQ. V lost 1 base, J lost 4 bases, and 2 bases stayed unmatched. The chain's CDR3 is CASSLGLAGVYNEQFF. CDR3 in DNA: TGTGCCAGCAGCTTAGGACTAGCGGGAGTTTACAATGAGCAGTTCTTC.

The rearrangement links TRBV5-1 to TRBJ2-2, with TRBD2 as a possible D gene (5 bases). Germline V gene data show CDR1 as SGHRS and CDR2 as YFSETQ. The ends were cut back, 4 bases at V and 2 bases at J, with 12 bases in the middle. There are 15 residues in the CDR3. The CDR3 DNA reads as TGCGCCAGCAGCCCGCGGGCCTCCAACACCGGGGAGCTGTTTTTT. This translates into CASSPRASNTGELFF.

The V and J genes are TRBV5-1 and TRBJ2-2; 9 positions agree with TRBD1. CDR1 and CDR2 (germline): SGHRS, YFSETQ. The V and J ends lost 4 bases and 6 bases, in that order; junction bases with no gene match: 4. This CDR3 has 14 residues. The CDR3 protein is CASSTGGASGELFF. The CDR3 bases are TGCGCCAGCAGCACAGGGGGCGCGTCCGGGGAGCTGTTTTTT.

The chain links TRBV5-4 to TRBJ2-7; TRBD2 matches at 11 bases. In germline, CDR1 is SGHNT, CDR2 YYREEE (reference sequence). The CDR3 runs 16 residues. V gave up 0 bases and J gave up 2 bases; unmatched junction bases: 4. In nucleotides, the CDR3 is TGTGCCAGCAGCTTGGACGCTAGCGGGGGGACCTACGAGCAGTACTTC. Encoded protein: CASSLDASGGTYEQYF.

V usage is TRBV15 and J usage is TRBJ1-1; D is unresolved. This CDR3 is built from 16 residues. V was pared by 1 base and J by 6 bases, with 18 bases between. CDR1 is LNHNV, CDR2 YYDKDF, per germline (reference sequence). The CDR3 sequence is CATSRALTNGVAEAFF. The CDR3, as DNA: TGTGCCACCAGCAGAGCCCTGACAAATGGGGTCGCTGAAGCTTTCTTT.

This clone was seen only once. V is TRBV2 and J is TRBJ2-1; TRBD2 matches 11 bases. J gave up 6 bases and V 4 bases, and 2 bases lay outside the gene matches. CDR3 length: 14 residues. Germline CDR1 reads SNHLY; CDR2 reads FYNNEI. This CDR3 reads CASSGGTSGNEQFF. The DNA of the CDR3 is TGTGCCAGCAGTGGGGGGACTAGCGGCAATGAGCAGTTCTTC.

The DNA for the CDR3 is TGTGCCAGCAGTACGAGACTAGCGGACACAGATACGCAGTATTTT. Its translation is CASSTRLADTDTQYF. This chain links TRBV2 with TRBJ2-3; TRBD2 aligns across 9 bases. Germline loops: CDR1 SNHLY, CDR2 FYNNEI. The CDR3 sequence is 15 residues long. The junction had 5 bases not matched to a gene; V was cut back by 5 bases and J by 2 bases. Using reference TRBV2 and TRBJ2-3 for the parts outside the CDR3, the full variable domain is EPEVTQTPSHQVTQMGQEVILRCVPISNHLYFYWYRQILGQKVEFLVSFYNNEISEKSEIFDDQFSVERPDGSNFTLKIRSTKLEDSAMYFCASSTRLADTDTQYFGPGTRLTVL.

Written as DNA, the CDR3 is TGTGCCAGCAGCCCAAGGTATAGGGGCGAGCAGTACTTC. It encodes CASSPRYRGEQYF. This rearrangement joins TRBV5-6 to TRBJ2-7, with D perhaps matching TRBD1 (5 bases). This CDR3 has 13 amino acids. The germline V gene has CDR1 SGHDT and CDR2 YYEEEE. V dropped 4 bases and J dropped 6 bases, with 14 bases sitting between them. The complete variable domain, with remaining parts taken from reference TRBV5-6 and TRBJ2-7, reads DAGVTQSPTHLIKTRGQQVTLRCSPKSGHDTVSWYQQALGQGPQFIFQYYEEEERQRGNFPDRFSGHQFPNYSSELNVNALLLGDSALYLCASSPRYRGEQYFGPGTRLTVT.

This clone was found a few times. The rearrangement links TRBV11-2 to TRBJ1-1; D is unclear. The CDR3 is made up of 16 amino acids. Germline loops: CDR1 SGHAT, CDR2 FQNNGV. Between the trimmed V and J ends, which lost 1 base and 0 bases, there was a span of 12 bases. In DNA, the CDR3 is TGTGCCAGCAGCTTAGTTAATGTCGGCATGAACACTGAAGCTTTCTTT. Translated: CASSLVNVGMNTEAFF.

This chain joins TRBV6-4 and TRBJ2-1; 7 bases fit TRBD2. The CDR3 is 15 amino acids. V dropped 3 bases and J dropped 0; count of bases not matched to a gene: 2. The germline gives CDR1 MRHNA, CDR2 SNTAGT. Here the CDR3 reads CASSESGVSYNEQFF. CDR3 bases: TGTGCCAGCAGTGAAAGCGGGGTCTCCTACAATGAGCAGTTCTTC.

This chain connects TRBV4-1 to TRBJ1-4; D is perhaps TRBD1 (5 bases). Germline CDR1 MGHRA, CDR2 YSYEKL. V gave up 0 bases and J gave up 3 bases, with 8 bases separating them. This CDR3 is 15 amino acids long. CDR3 amino acids: CASSQEWGPNEKLFF. The CDR3 DNA sequence: TGCGCCAGCAGCCAAGAATGGGGCCCTAATGAAAAACTGTTTTTT.

Only one count was recorded for this clone. The rearrangement uses TRBV15 and TRBJ1-4; tentatively, D is TRBD1 (6 bases). The CDR3 contains 15 residues. V dropped 3 bases and J dropped 7 bases, with 15 bases sitting between them. CDR1 is LNHNV and CDR2 is YYDKDF in the germline V gene (reference sequence). This CDR3 reads CATSREGGSGEKLFF. The CDR3 coding sequence is TGTGCCACCAGCAGGGAGGGGGGGTCCGGTGAAAAACTGTTTTTT.

The CDR3 nucleotides read TGCGCCAGCAGCCAGACGATACAGGGGAGTTACTACAATGAGCAGTTCTTC. This gives the protein CASSQTIQGSYYNEQFF. The gene calls are TRBV4-1 and TRBJ2-1; 7 positions agree with TRBD1. Germline CDR1 reads MGHRA; CDR2 reads YSYEKL. The CDR3 runs 17 residues. The trim removed 3 bases at V and 3 bases at J, leaving 11 bases unmatched.

V and J are TRBV7-3 and TRBJ1-1, with TRBD1 identical over 8 bases. V was clipped by 10 bases and J by 10 bases; unmatched bases: 11. The CDR3 sequence is 12 residues long. CDR1 is SGHTA, CDR2 FQGTGA, per germline. CDR3 amino acids: CATGGDRGRAFF. CDR3 DNA: TGTGCCACCGGGGGAGACAGGGGCAGAGCTTTCTTT.

J is TRBJ2-7 and V is TRBV11-3; tentatively, D is TRBD1 or TRBD2 (5 bases each). The CDR3 is 13 residues long. Germline V lookup: CDR1 SGHNT, CDR2 YENEEA. Trimming cost V 5 bases and J 6 bases, with 14 bases left between them. This chain's CDR3 is CASSPEGRGEQYF. In DNA form, the CDR3 reads TGTGCCAGCAGCCCCGAGGGTAGGGGCGAGCAGTACTTC.

The V gene is TRBV4-3, the J gene TRBJ2-3; D is perhaps TRBD2 (5 bases). V dropped 0 bases and J dropped 0 bases, with 10 bases sitting between them. Germline lookup yields CDR1 LGHNA and CDR2 YSLEER. The CDR3 extends over 16 amino acids. The CDR3 bases are TGCGCCAGCAGCCAAGATTTAGCGACTAGCACAGATACGCAGTATTTT. This codes for CASSQDLATSTDTQYF.

The V call is TRBV11-2, the J call TRBJ2-3, with D possibly TRBD2 on 6 matching bases. The V end lost 5 bases, the J end lost 0 bases, and 12 bases lay between the germline ends. Germline CDR1 and CDR2: SGHAT and FQNNGV. The CDR3 is 15 residues long. The CDR3 sequence is CASSPLAVSTDTQYF. As DNA, the CDR3 is TGTGCCAGCAGCCCCTTAGCGGTTAGCACAGATACGCAGTATTTT. Variable domain in full (rest from reference TRBV11-2 and TRBJ2-3): EAGVAQSPRYKIIEKRQSVAFWCNPISGHATLYWYQQILGQGPKLLIQFQNNGVVDDSQLPKDRFSAERLKGVDSTLKIQPAKLEDSAVYLCASSPLAVSTDTQYFGPGTRLTVL.